This entry lists 26 T cell receptor beta chains sequenced from one sample in a study of blood T cell repertoires in COVID-19. Here immunoSEQ multiplex PCR was the method, and the copy in TCRdb shows in-frame clones only, minus some. The data show under 100,000 clones, with 85% to 95% seen just once and roughly 5.9% held by the top ten. The sequenced sample was peripheral blood. The receptors shown here come from a woman in her sixties with active COVID-19.

This clone turned up a few times. This chain uses TRBV19 with TRBJ2-2; D is perhaps TRBD1 (6 bases). The CDR3 runs to 14 residues. Germline-derived CDR1 and CDR2 are LNHDA and SQIVND (reference sequence). Trimming took off 6 bases at V and 4 bases at J, with 12 bases between the two ends. The CDR3 protein is CASSLGAGTGELFF. The CDR3 coding sequence is TGTGCCAGTAGCTTGGGGGCTGGCACCGGGGAGCTGTTTTTT.

V is TRBV18 and J is TRBJ2-7; 7 bases agree with TRBD2. Germline CDR1 KGHSH, CDR2 LQKENI. Trimming at V came to 4 bases and at J to 0 bases, leaving 6 bases not matched to a gene. This CDR3 contains 15 residues. Here the CDR3 DNA reads TGTGCCAGCTCACGTCGCCGGGAGGACTCCTACGAGCAGTACTTC. Its translation is CASSRRREDSYEQYF. The full variable domain, its missing parts supplied by reference TRBV18 and TRBJ2-7, is NAGVMQNPRHLVRRRGQEARLRCSPMKGHSHVYWYRQLPEEGLKFMVYLQKENIIDESGMPKERFSAEFPKEGPSILRIQQVVRGDSAAYFCASSRRREDSYEQYFGPGTRLTVT.

The chain links TRBV6-4 to TRBJ1-5, with D unclear. CDR3 length: 13 amino acids. V lost 10 bases and J lost 7, with 17 bases in between. Germline V gene data show CDR1 as MRHNA and CDR2 as SNTAGT. CDR3 sequence (DNA): TGTGCCAACTTATCTGGTGCGCGGCAGCCCCAGCATTTT. The encoded protein is CANLSGARQPQHF.

In the case of this clone: The limits of the CDR3 on the DNA are not certain, so only TCRdb's listed CDR3 is given. The chain couples TRBV7-2 to TRBJ1-3; the table calls TRBD1, which could not be checked here. The CDR3 is 15 residues long, counting both termini. Germline CDR1 is SGHTA and CDR2 is FQGNSA. The CDR3 sequence is CASSFGPGPGNTIYF.

The chain employs TRBV2 and TRBJ2-7; 8 nucleotides match TRBD1. This CDR3 contains 13 residues. J lost 3 bases, V lost 5 bases, and 3 bases had no gene match. CDR1 is SNHLY and CDR2 is FYNNEI in the germline V gene. The CDR3 loop is CASSPDRDYEQYF. CDR3 DNA: TGTGCCAGCAGTCCGGACAGGGACTACGAGCAGTACTTC.

This clone was seen a handful of times. This chain links TRBV5-4 with TRBJ2-7; D is possibly TRBD2 (6 bases). This CDR3 spans 16 amino acids. Germline V gene sequence: CDR1 SGHNT, CDR2 YYREEE (reference sequence). V lost 5 bases, J lost 3 bases, and 21 bases lay in between. The CDR3 DNA follows: TGTGCCAGCAGTCCCGGAGGGGCTAGCAGTGACTACGAGCAGTACTTC. As protein: CASSPGGASSDYEQYF.

As concerns this clone: An end of the junction differs from the germline gene, which may be a read error. V usage is TRBV7-2 and J usage is TRBJ2-6; TRBD1 might be the D (5 bases). This CDR3 is built from 15 residues. The V gene's germline CDR1 is SGHTA and CDR2 FQGNSA. The CDR3 here is CVSSLGLGEANVLTF. DNA of the CDR3: TGTGTCAGCAGCTTAGGGTTAGGGGAAGCCAACGTCCTGACTTTC.

The chain recombines TRBV5-1 with TRBJ1-1, with 8 bases identical to TRBD1. Germline loops: CDR1 SGHRS, CDR2 YFSETQ. The CDR3 is made up of 14 amino acids. V gave up 2 bases and J gave up 3 bases; unmatched junction bases: 3. The CDR3 sequence: CASSFQDRDTEAFF. CDR3 coding DNA: TGCGCCAGCAGCTTTCAGGACAGGGACACTGAAGCTTTCTTT.

The chain is built from TRBV3-1 (or the pseudogene TRBV3-2) and TRBJ1-2, with 7 bases lining up with TRBD1. V was pared by 1 base and J by 7 bases, with 9 bases of the junction left unmatched. This CDR3 is 15 amino acids long. CDR1 is LGHDT, CDR2 YNNKEL, per germline (reference sequence). The CDR3 protein is CASSQGTGPVFGYTF. The CDR3 nucleotides read TGTGCCAGCAGCCAAGGGACAGGCCCTGTATTTGGCTACACCTTC.

This chain uses TRBV19 with TRBJ2-6; TRBD1 aligns across 8 bases. Trimming took 10 bases from V and 1 from J; bases not matched to a gene: 15. The CDR3 has 18 residues. Looked up from germline, CDR1 is LNHDA and CDR2 is SQIVND (reference sequence). CDR3 sequence (DNA): TGTGCCACTTCGGACAGGGAGTCTACCCTTTCTGGGGCCAACGTCCTGACTTTC. Protein sequence: CATSDRESTLSGANVLTF.

The CDR3 loop reads CASSQDPASLLTGELFF. In nucleotides, the CDR3 is TGTGCCAGCAGCCAAGATCCAGCTAGCCTCTTGACCGGGGAGCTGTTTTTT. The chain employs TRBV3-1 (or the pseudogene TRBV3-2) and TRBJ2-2; the D gene is possibly TRBD2 (5 bases). Trimming pared 0 bases from V and 5 bases from J, leaving 16 bases between. Germline V CDR1 and CDR2: LGHDT, YNNKEL (reference sequence). This CDR3 region has 17 residues.

The chain uses TRBV15 and TRBJ2-3; TRBD1 might be the D (7 bases). Deletions cut 0 bases from V and 4 bases from J, with 14 bases between. The CDR3 loop spans 16 amino acids. CDR1 LNHNV and CDR2 YYDKDF come from the germline V gene (reference sequence). CDR3 region: CATSRDAGQHPDTQYF. CDR3 DNA: TGTGCCACCAGCAGAGATGCGGGACAGCATCCAGATACGCAGTATTTT.

This clone was detected a few times. Other DNA sequences within the sample encode an identical CDR3. The V and J genes are TRBV19 and TRBJ2-4; TRBD2 might be the D (6 bases). The CDR3 is 14 residues long. CDR1 LNHDA and CDR2 SQIVND come from the germline V gene (reference sequence). V lost 4 bases and J lost 3, with 10 bases in between. The chain's CDR3 is CASSNPGDKNIQYF. The DNA for the CDR3 is TGTGCCAGTAGTAATCCGGGAGACAAAAACATTCAGTACTTC.

The V and J genes are TRBV3-1 (or the pseudogene TRBV3-2) and TRBJ2-1; D is uncertain. CDR1 and CDR2 from the germline V gene are LGHDT and YNNKEL (reference sequence). Trimming left V 0 bases short and J 0 bases short, with 9 bases between. This CDR3 spans 16 amino acids. The CDR3 here is CASSQDPSSSYNEQFF. The CDR3 DNA reads as TGTGCCAGCAGCCAAGATCCGTCTAGCTCCTACAATGAGCAGTTCTTC.

This sequence joins TRBV2 and TRBJ1-1; tentative D call: TRBD1 (5 bases). The germline CDR1 and CDR2 sequences are SNHLY and FYNNEI. This CDR3 has 11 amino acids. Trimming pared 6 bases from V and 7 bases from J, leaving 9 bases between. CDR3 in amino acids: CASSLTGEAFF. CDR3 coding DNA: TGTGCCAGCAGCCTCACAGGTGAAGCTTTCTTT.

The chain links TRBV30 to TRBJ1-6; 9 bases map to TRBD1. The length of the CDR3 is 14 residues. J lost 7 bases, V lost 1 base, and 2 bases had no gene match. Germline CDR1 GTSNPN, CDR2 SVGIG (reference sequence). The CDR3 DNA reads TGTGCCTGGAGTGCTACAGGGGGCAATTCACCCCTCCACTTT. Translating it yields CAWSATGGNSPLHF. The full variable domain, rest sourced from reference TRBV30 and TRBJ1-6, is SQTIHQWPATLVQPVGSPLSLECTVEGTSNPNLYWYRQAAGRGLQLLFYSVGIGQISSEVPQNLSASRPQDRQFILSSKKLLLSDSGFYLCAWSATGGNSPLHFGNGTRLTVT.

The genes are TRBV11-2 and TRBJ1-2, with D unclear. This CDR3 is 14 amino acids long. Trimming took 0 bases from V and 7 from J, leaving 12 bases between them. Germline values: CDR1 SGHAT, CDR2 FQNNGV. The CDR3 DNA is TGTGCCAGCAGCTTAGATCGCGGCAGTTCTGGCTACACCTTC. Translation gives CASSLDRGSSGYTF.

The genes are TRBV19 and TRBJ2-1; D call uncertain. The V gene lost 5 bases and the J gene lost 3 bases, with 8 bases spanning the gap. Germline V gene data show CDR1 as LNHDA and CDR2 as SQIVND (reference sequence). The CDR3 sequence is 13 residues long. The CDR3: CASSYRFYNEQFF. The CDR3 region has the DNA TGTGCCAGTAGTTACAGATTCTACAATGAGCAGTTCTTC.

The chain links TRBV28 to TRBJ2-7; possibly TRBD2 for D (6 bases). CDR3 length equals 16 residues. Germline V gene sequence: CDR1 MDHEN, CDR2 SYDVKM. Between the trimmed V and J ends, which lost 1 base and 5 bases, there was a span of 18 bases. Here the CDR3 DNA reads TGTGCCAGCAGTTTATCTCCGGGACTGGGGTACGACGAGCAGTACTTC. It codes for CASSLSPGLGYDEQYF. Full variable domain (missing parts from reference TRBV28 and TRBJ2-7): DVKVTQSSRYLVKRTGEKVFLECVQDMDHENMFWYRQDPGLGLRLIYFSYDVKMKEKGDIPEGYSVSREKKERFSLILESASTNQTSMYLCASSLSPGLGYDEQYFGPGTRLTVT.

The chain recombines TRBV5-4 with TRBJ2-5, with D tentatively TRBD2 (6 bases). Trimming stripped 4 bases from V and 5 bases from J, with 21 bases between. CDR3 length: 16 amino acids. Germline V gene data show CDR1 as SGHNT and CDR2 as YYREEE (reference sequence). CDR3 bases: TGTGCCAGCAGCCGCGGGGCTAGCTTGTCCGAGGAGACCCAGTACTTC. This translates into CASSRGASLSEETQYF.

The chain employs TRBV5-8 and TRBJ1-3, with 8 bases fitting TRBD1. The V segment lost 4 bases and the J segment 3 bases; nucleotides outside the gene matches: 6. Germline CDR1 reads SGHTS; CDR2 reads YDEGEE. The CDR3 runs 15 residues. The CDR3 region is CASSERQGFGNTIYF. For the CDR3, the DNA is TGTGCCAGCAGCGAAAGACAGGGGTTTGGAAACACCATATATTTT.

The chain recombines TRBV11-3 with TRBJ2-7, with a possible D match to TRBD2 (6 bases). Per germline, CDR1 SGHNT and CDR2 YENEEA. This CDR3 is 13 amino acids long. Trimming cost V 3 bases and J 6 bases, with 12 bases left between them. The CDR3 loop reads CASSFSGVGEQYF. In nucleotides, the CDR3 is TGTGCCAGCAGCTTCTCGGGGGTCGGCGAGCAGTACTTC. The full variable domain, rest sourced from reference TRBV11-3 and TRBJ2-7, is EAGVVQSPRYKIIEKKQPVAFWCNPISGHNTLYWYLQNLGQGPELLIRYENEEAVDDSQLPKDRFSAERLKGVDSTLKIQPAELGDSAVYLCASSFSGVGEQYFGPGTRLTVT.

The CDR3 DNA sequence: TGTGCCAGCAGCTTAGAACTAGGGACAGGGATTACTGGAAACACCATATATTTT. Its protein product is CASSLELGTGITGNTIYF. This chain joins TRBV11-2 and TRBJ1-3, with 9 nucleotides matching TRBD1. The CDR3 sequence is 18 residues long. V lost 0 bases and J lost 2; bases outside the gene matches: 8. CDR1 and CDR2 from the germline V gene are SGHAT and FQNNGV.

The gene calls are TRBV28 and TRBJ1-5, with 9 bases fitting TRBD1. The CDR3 runs 14 residues. After removal of 8 bases from V and 2 bases from J, the junction contained 4 bases not matched to a gene. In germline, CDR1 is MDHEN, CDR2 SYDVKM. CDR3 bases: TGTGCCAGCGGGGACAGGGCGGGCAATCAGCCCCAGCATTTT. The encoded protein is CASGDRAGNQPQHF.

This chain uses TRBV15 with TRBJ1-5; the match to TRBD1 covers 9 bases. V lost 5 bases and J lost 5; bases outside the gene matches: 1. The CDR3 has 13 residues. CDR1 is LNHNV, CDR2 YYDKDF, per germline (reference sequence). In DNA, the CDR3 is TGTGCCACCAGCCGGGACAGGGATCAGCCCCAGCATTTT. Its protein is CATSRDRDQPQHF.

This clone appeared a single time. This chain joins TRBV24-1 and TRBJ2-1, with 7 positions matching TRBD1. The V segment lost 8 bases and the J segment 3 bases; nucleotides outside the gene matches: 9. The CDR3 is 15 residues long. From germline, CDR1 is KGHDR and CDR2 SFDVKD. The CDR3 spells CATKRGDRDYNEQFF. In DNA form, the CDR3 reads TGTGCCACCAAAAGAGGTGACAGGGACTACAATGAGCAGTTCTTC.